One sample yielded the 29 T cell receptor beta chains listed below, sequenced in a study of blood T cell repertoires in COVID-19. Sequenced by immunoSEQ multiplex PCR; TCRdb stores in-frame clones only, minus some. The table lists 300,000 to 400,000 clones, roughly 85% of them singletons. What was sequenced was PBMCs or T cells enriched from blood (not recorded which). The receptor source for this set is a woman aged 40 to 49 with acute COVID-19.

V gene TRBV19 combines with J gene TRBJ2-5; 7 bases match TRBD2. The trim removed 3 bases at V and 3 bases at J, leaving 13 bases unmatched. Germline V lookup: CDR1 LNHDA, CDR2 SQIVND (reference sequence). The CDR3 contains 17 residues. The CDR3 nucleotides are TGTGCCAGTAGTATGATGGGGGGGATGTACGGAAAAGAGACCCAGTACTTC. Translated: CASSMMGGMYGKETQYF.

The chain couples TRBV6-1 to TRBJ1-6; TRBD1 might be the D (6 bases). The germline CDR1 and CDR2 sequences are MNHNS and SASEGT. The CDR3 contains 15 residues. The V gene lost 2 bases and the J gene lost 6 bases, with 11 bases spanning the gap. In DNA form, the CDR3 reads TGTGCCAGCAGTGAATGGGGGGGGGCTAATTCACCCCTCCACTTT. Its translation is CASSEWGGANSPLHF.

The rearrangement uses TRBV20-1 and TRBJ2-1; D is ambiguous. The V and J ends lost 3 bases and 3 bases respectively, with 21 bases between them. In germline, CDR1 is DFQATT, CDR2 SNEGSKA (reference sequence). This CDR3 has 17 amino acids. In DNA form, the CDR3 reads TGCAGTGCTAGTGGAACGAGCGCACGCCAAATCTACAATGAGCAGTTCTTC. Translated, it gives CSASGTSARQIYNEQFF.

The V and J genes are TRBV7-6 and TRBJ2-1; 10 bases align to TRBD2. Germline CDR1 and CDR2: SGHVS and FNYEAQ. The CDR3 loop spans 16 amino acids. J lost 2 bases, V lost 2 bases, and 3 bases had no gene match. The CDR3 DNA is TGTGCCAGCAGCTTATCTAGCGGGAGTCCCTACAATGAGCAGTTCTTC. Protein sequence: CASSLSSGSPYNEQFF.

The chain uses TRBV7-3 and TRBJ2-3; tentatively, D is TRBD2 (6 bases). The CDR3 is 16 residues long. Germline V lookup: CDR1 SGHTA, CDR2 FQGTGA. Between the trimmed V and J ends, which lost 5 bases and 0 bases, there was a span of 15 bases. CDR3 protein: CASSRLGRGSTDTQYF. CDR3 DNA sequence: TGTGCCAGCAGCCGATTGGGGCGGGGTAGCACAGATACGCAGTATTTT.

The V call is TRBV5-1, the J call TRBJ1-1; D not resolved. V gave up 2 bases and J gave up 4 bases, with 9 bases separating them. This CDR3 comprises 13 residues. The germline V gene encodes CDR1 SGHRS and CDR2 YFSETQ. The CDR3 coding sequence is TGCGCCAGCAGCTTTTCTGGGCCCACTGAAGCTTTCTTT. Translating it yields CASSFSGPTEAFF.

This chain joins TRBV27 and TRBJ1-6; tentatively, D is TRBD1 (5 bases). Germline V gene data show CDR1 as MNHEY and CDR2 as SMNVEV (reference sequence). V lost 2 bases, J lost 10 bases, and 12 bases lay in between. CDR3 length: 14 amino acids. For the CDR3, the DNA is TGTGCCAGCAGTTTAATGTGGGGGGAGTCACCCCTCCACTTT. The encoded protein is CASSLMWGESPLHF.

The rearrangement uses TRBV6-2 or TRBV6-3 and TRBJ2-3; 9 positions agree with TRBD1. Losses at the gene ends were 0 bases for V and 9 bases for J; bases not matched to a gene: 7. CDR3 length: 15 amino acids. Germline CDR1 MNHEY, CDR2 SVGEGT. As DNA, the CDR3 is TGTGCCAGCAGTTACTCGATAGCAGGGACAGGGACGCAGTATTTT. Translating it yields CASSYSIAGTGTQYF.

The J gene is TRBJ1-5, the V gene TRBV5-5, with D hard to call. Germline CDR1 and CDR2: SGHKS and YYEKEE (reference sequence). The CDR3 has 14 amino acids. Trimming cost V 4 bases and J 3 bases, with 11 bases left between them. In DNA form, the CDR3 reads TGTGCCAGCAGCGGCGACGGGTACAATCAGCCCCAGCATTTT. The encoded protein is CASSGDGYNQPQHF.

The chain recombines TRBV19 with TRBJ2-7; TRBD2 might be the D (6 bases). The length of the CDR3 is 15 residues. Germline V lookup: CDR1 LNHDA, CDR2 SQIVND (reference sequence). V was clipped by 5 bases and J by 6 bases, with 20 bases between them. The CDR3: CASSPSGTSAREQYF. The CDR3 DNA sequence: TGTGCCAGTAGTCCCAGTGGGACTTCGGCACGCGAGCAGTACTTC.

The V gene is TRBV18, the J gene TRBJ2-3, with TRBD1 matching 8 bases. The germline V gene encodes CDR1 KGHSH and CDR2 LQKENI. The ends lost 8 bases at V and 0 bases at J; junction bases unmatched: 4. The CDR3 contains 14 residues. The CDR3 here is CASDRGLSTDTQYF. The CDR3 DNA reads TGTGCCAGCGACAGGGGCCTTAGCACAGATACGCAGTATTTT.

The chain is built from TRBV6-2 or TRBV6-3 and TRBJ2-7; 10 bases align to TRBD1. V lost 8 bases and J lost 1; bases outside the gene matches: 11. Germline V gene data show CDR1 as MNHEY and CDR2 as SVGEGT. The CDR3 sequence is 16 residues long. The CDR3 protein is CASRRGQGVGSYEQYF. The CDR3, as DNA: TGTGCCAGCCGCCGTGGACAGGGGGTGGGATCCTACGAGCAGTACTTC.

This clone was observed a few times. The chain couples TRBV9 to TRBJ2-7; possible D gene TRBD1, 6 bases. The V gene's germline CDR1 is SGDLS and CDR2 YYNGEE. Trimming cost V 0 bases and J 5 bases, with 15 bases left between them. This CDR3 is 15 amino acids long. The CDR3 loop reads CASSVGTGFANEQYF. CDR3 nucleotides: TGTGCCAGCAGCGTAGGTACAGGGTTCGCGAACGAGCAGTACTTC.

The V and J genes are TRBV21-1 and TRBJ2-2; the listed D gene, TRBD2, was not tested against the DNA. TRBV21-1 is shown as a pseudogene. The CDR3 spans 17 residues. The CDR3 here is CASSPRGFGPNTGELFF. The DNA for the CDR3 is TGTGCCAGCAGCCCACGGGGGTTCGGACCGAACACCGGGGAGCTGTTTTTT.

This clone has only one observation. CDR3 nucleotide sequence: TGTGCCAGCAGCAGGGGTAGGGGACAGCCCCAGCATTTT. This gives the protein CASSRGRGQPQHF. This chain connects TRBV6-5 to TRBJ1-5; the D gene is possibly TRBD1 (6 bases). V lost 6 bases to trimming and J lost 7 bases, with 13 bases between them. Germline V gene sequence: CDR1 MNHEY, CDR2 SVGAGI. The length of the CDR3 is 13 residues.

This clone was observed a few times. V and J are TRBV28 and TRBJ2-2; D is undetermined. This CDR3 is 14 amino acids long. Germline values: CDR1 MDHEN, CDR2 SYDVKM. The germline V and J ends were trimmed by 5 bases and 6 bases, with 13 bases remaining between them. The CDR3, as DNA: TGTGCCAGCAGTCTAGGCTCGTGGGCCGGGGAGCTGTTTTTT. Translation: CASSLGSWAGELFF.

The chain is built from TRBV6-5 and TRBJ2-3, with a weak D call TRBD2 (6 bases). Germline V gene data show CDR1 as MNHEY and CDR2 as SVGAGI. The CDR3 runs 15 residues. V gave up 2 bases and J gave up 4 bases, with 13 bases separating them. This chain's CDR3 is CASSYHGTSPDTQYF. For the CDR3, the DNA is TGTGCCAGCAGTTACCACGGGACTTCCCCAGATACGCAGTATTTT.

The rearrangement links TRBV5-5 to TRBJ2-1, with no clear D. The CDR3 covers 13 residues. The germline V and J ends were trimmed by 1 base and 4 bases, with 6 bases remaining between them. In germline, CDR1 is SGHKS, CDR2 YYEKEE (reference sequence). Here the CDR3 reads CASSLNGYNEQFF. CDR3 bases: TGTGCCAGCAGCTTGAACGGGTACAATGAGCAGTTCTTC.

The chain combines TRBV5-1 with TRBJ1-2, with 11 positions matching TRBD1. Losses at the gene ends were 4 bases for V and 4 bases for J; bases not matched to a gene: 3. This CDR3 spans 14 amino acids. CDR1 is SGHRS, CDR2 YFSETQ, per germline. This CDR3 is CASSAGTGGYGYTF. The CDR3 DNA is TGCGCCAGCAGCGCCGGGACAGGGGGCTATGGCTACACCTTC.

V gene TRBV28 combines with J gene TRBJ2-2; 8 bases agree with TRBD1. The CDR3 has 15 residues. J gave up 1 base and V 5 bases, and 3 bases lay outside the gene matches. The germline CDR1 and CDR2 sequences are MDHEN and SYDVKM. CDR3 sequence (DNA): TGTGCCAGCAGTATACAGGGGGTGAACACCGGGGAGCTGTTTTTT. Translation: CASSIQGVNTGELFF.

The chain joins TRBV6-6 to TRBJ1-1; TRBD1 matches 8 bases. Germline V CDR1 and CDR2: MNHNY, SVGAGI (reference sequence). J gave up 4 bases and V 7 bases, and 11 bases lay outside the gene matches. The CDR3 totals 15 residues. This chain's CDR3 is CASNKDREAVTEAFF. CDR3 bases: TGTGCCAGCAATAAGGACAGGGAGGCTGTCACTGAAGCTTTCTTT.

The chain couples TRBV15 to TRBJ2-1; tentatively, D is TRBD2 (6 bases). The ends were cut back, 1 base at V and 7 bases at J, with 17 bases in the middle. The germline gives CDR1 LNHNV, CDR2 YYDKDF (reference sequence). The CDR3 has 16 amino acids. The CDR3 loop reads CATSRVGGRGLNEQFF. The CDR3 DNA is TGTGCCACCAGCAGAGTGGGGGGACGTGGTTTAAATGAGCAGTTCTTC.

The chain couples TRBV4-3 to TRBJ1-6, with D uncertain. CDR1 LGHNA and CDR2 YSLEER come from the germline V gene. Trimming stripped 0 bases from V and 11 bases from J, with 5 bases between. The CDR3 is 12 amino acids. DNA for the CDR3: TGCGCCAGCAGCCAAGATGGCCCACCCCTCCACTTT. Translating gives CASSQDGPPLHF.

V gene TRBV2 combines with J gene TRBJ2-2; 9 bases match TRBD1. This CDR3 is 16 amino acids long. CDR1 is SNHLY and CDR2 is FYNNEI in the germline V gene. V trimming: 6 bases; J trimming: 6 bases; junction bases outside the gene matches: 11. CDR3 residues: CASSSTGTGRSGELFF. The CDR3 region has the DNA TGTGCCAGCAGCTCTACCGGGACAGGGAGGTCCGGGGAGCTGTTTTTT.

This chain joins TRBV3-1 (or the pseudogene TRBV3-2) and TRBJ1-2; the match to TRBD1 covers 10 bases. V lost 3 bases, J lost 6 bases, and 7 bases stayed unmatched. CDR3 length: 15 amino acids. Germline V CDR1 and CDR2: LGHDT, YNNKEL (reference sequence). This CDR3 is CASSQRTGGLNGYTF. In DNA, the CDR3 is TGTGCCAGCAGCCAGAGGACAGGGGGTCTGAATGGCTACACCTTC.

This rearrangement joins TRBV7-8 to TRBJ1-5, with TRBD1 matching 8 bases. The germline V gene has CDR1 SGHVS and CDR2 FQNEAQ. The CDR3 contains 14 residues. Losses at the gene ends were 5 bases for V and 7 bases for J; bases not matched to a gene: 7. DNA of the CDR3: TGTGCCAGCAGCATCCAGGGGGCTGGACAGCCCCAGCATTTT. This codes for CASSIQGAGQPQHF.

The gene calls are TRBV3-1 (or the pseudogene TRBV3-2) and TRBJ2-7; 8 bases map to TRBD2. Per germline, CDR1 LGHDT and CDR2 YNNKEL (reference sequence). This CDR3 region has 15 residues. The V gene end was trimmed by 1 base and the J gene end by 2 bases; junction bases not matched to a gene: 4. The CDR3 region has the DNA TGTGCCAGCAGCCAAGCCCCCGGGAGGGCCTACGAGCAGTACTTC. Translated: CASSQAPGRAYEQYF.

This chain joins TRBV6-5 and TRBJ2-1; 10 bases are a match to TRBD2. Unmatched junction bases numbered 7, after V lost 7 bases and J lost 7 bases. The germline CDR1 and CDR2 sequences are MNHEY and SVGAGI. The CDR3 covers 14 residues. The CDR3 DNA reads as TGTGCCAGCATTAGGCTAGCGGGAGTGAATGAGCAGTTCTTC. It encodes CASIRLAGVNEQFF.

The chain uses TRBV3-1 (or the pseudogene TRBV3-2) and TRBJ1-2; 7 nucleotides align to TRBD1. V trimming: 1 base; J trimming: 3 bases; junction bases outside the gene matches: 2. The CDR3 loop spans 14 amino acids. Germline V lookup: CDR1 LGHDT, CDR2 YNNKEL (reference sequence). The CDR3 coding sequence is TGTGCCAGCAGCCAAGCGGGACAGCACTATGGCTACACCTTC. Protein: CASSQAGQHYGYTF.